This T cell receptor (beta chain) was observed in a study of identifying expanded T cells in peripheral blood. TCRdb keeps only in-frame clones here, not all; method: immunoSEQ multiplex PCR. Of more than 85,000 clones listed, roughly nine tenths are singletons. Collection occurred without any documented infections or immune events in donors. This CDR3 contains 14 residues. Germline CDR1 and CDR2: PRHDT and FYEKMQ (reference sequence). V was clipped by 4 bases and J by 5 bases, with 11 bases between them. The sequencing input was blood. The receptor was derived from a person aged 18-70 years in good health. The chain uses TRBV13 and TRBJ2-2, with TRBD1 as a possible D gene (6 bases). The CDR3 DNA reads TGTGCCAGCAGCTCGTACGACAGGACCGGGGAGCTGTTTTTT. Its translation is CASSSYDRTGELFF.